This T cell receptor (beta chain) was sequenced for a study of low-dose radiotherapy and immunotherapy resistance in tumors (dated by TCRdb to between 2021 and 2024). Context from the whole study: Patients in Cohort 1 were given 0.5 Gy per fraction every 2 weeks, and the prescribed total PTV dose was 6.5 Gy. Patients took aspirin 300 mg orally once daily for four cycles, starting on cycle 1 day 1. Cyclophosphamide 200 mg/m2 was administered intravenously every two weeks, one day before each radiation and immunotherapy administration. Eight patients were included in the translational analysis, namely three from the first dose cohort plus the first five from the second dose cohort. The trial did not randomize participants into treatment groups. Nivolumab and ipilimumab were both given intravenously, with nivolumab at a 240 mg flat dose every two weeks and ipilimumab at 1 mg/kg every six weeks. Patients in Cohort 2 were given 1 Gy per fraction every two weeks, for a total of 13 Gy across 26 weeks.

Sample time point, as interpreted from the label and publication: after trial treatment. The sample's treatment or condition label is to be understood as: LDRT plus nivolumab, ipilimumab, low-dose cyclophosphamide and aspirin (RACIN trial). Donors were enrolled in RACIN, a single-arm phase I dose-escalation trial combining nivolumab, ipilimumab, aspirin, low-dose cyclophosphamide and low-dose radiotherapy. Eligible patients had advanced, TIL-negative solid tumors. The instrument was an Illumina HiSeq 2500. To make first-strand cDNA, Superscript III was used along with a set of TRAV- and TRBV-specific primers so that both the TCRalpha and TCRbeta chains were covered. TCRs were amplified for 15 to 20 PCR cycles with Phusion, using a constant-region primer paired with the adapter attached to the V primers. Isolated mRNA was amplified with the MessageAmp II aRNA Amplification Kit, using a roughly 16-hour in vitro transcription at 37°C. mRNA for TCR sequencing was isolated with the Dynabeads mRNA DIRECT Purification Kit. Indexed Illumina adapters were added in a second approximately 25-cycle Phusion PCR, and the resulting products were purified with AMPure XP beads. In the source study's methods: Custom Perl scripts were used to pool TCR sequences that encoded the same protein, to remove out-of-frame sequences, and to calculate the abundance of each clonotype. Any TCR sequence supported by only a single read was excluded from analysis. Shannon entropy, Gini index, clonality, richness, and the frequency of TCRs shared between repertoires were included as repertoire metrics. TCRdb trimmed the raw reads at Q25, called clones with MiXCR and kept productive beta chains. CDR3 protein duplicates are merged, each entry listing the most common genes and DNA. The V and J calls follow TCRdb's processing rather than the paper's. Present in this sample are about 60,000 distinct CDR3 sequences, 20% to 25% of which were seen just once. Of the sample, around 6.5% falls within the top ten clones.

Reading from cysteine to phenylalanine, the CDR3 counts 16 amino acids. Only the CDR3 part of the read is kept: 48 bases, read in frame from the first base. Trimming costs V 3 bases and J 0 bases, and their ends lie 15 bases apart. CDR1 DFQATT and CDR2 SNEGSKA are derived from the germline V gene (reference sequence). This clonotype has only a few counts. The target of this receptor is not known. No base-level quality is on record; no much larger clone is a single base apart. This TCR derives from a male donor with prostate cancer. The receptor chain draws on TRBV20-1 and TRBJ2-1; matching of 5 bases hints at TRBD2 as the D gene. The sample in question was PBMCs, obtained after low-dose radiotherapy plus immunotherapy. The DNA sequence follows: TGCAGTGCTAGTCGGGGTCGGCGGAGCTCCTACAATGAGCAGTTCTTC. This is translated as CSASRGRRSSYNEQFF.